This TCR beta chain was identified in a study of blood T cell repertoires in COVID-19. Study-wide background: Spain, Italy and the United States supplied samples that represented acute and convalescent COVID-19. Nucleic acid was either cDNA or gDNA, and it came from T cells, B-cell-depleted T cells, or PBMCs.

The CDR3 runs 16 residues. Germline CDR1 is LGHNA and CDR2 is YNFKEQ. The ends were cut back, 4 bases at V and 0 bases at J, with 13 bases in the middle. TCRdb's copy holds only in-frame clones and misses some; the assay was immunoSEQ multiplex PCR. This repertoire shows hundreds of thousands of clones, about 88% found once; its top ten account for approximately 2.2%. Sequencing was performed on peripheral blood. The source is a middle-aged woman who had recovered from COVID-19. This chain uses TRBV4-2 with TRBJ1-5, with unresolved D. In nucleotides, the CDR3 is TGTGCCAGCAGCCCCTCTCGAGGGTATAGCAATCAGCCCCAGCATTTT. Translated, it gives CASSPSRGYSNQPQHF.